This T cell receptor (beta chain) was retrieved from a study of somatic mutations in cytotoxic T cells in rheumatoid arthritis. About the study: Each patient's diagnosis was followed right away by a blood draw (approximately 33 ml EDTA), before any treatment. Sorting by flow gave nearly 100% purity for some V beta antibody-stained T-cell populations, including V beta1+ cells sequenced for TCRB.

Assay: immunoSEQ multiplex PCR; the TCRdb copy retains only in-frame clones and omits some. The sample records roughly 14,000 clones, 78% being singletons. Worth noting for this clone: Its antigen is undetermined.

V lost 3 bases and J lost 1; bases outside the gene matches: 6. The CDR3 extends over 16 amino acids. The germline gives CDR1 SEHNR, CDR2 FQNEAQ (reference sequence). Positive magnetic bead selection separated CD4+ and CD8+ cells, and flow cytometry confirmed purity. Study conclusions and caveats: Reported slight underrepresentation of TRBV07 in rheumatoid arthritis patients was not subjected to multiple-comparison adjustment.

The sample consisted of CD8+ T cells sorted from blood. The source of this sequence is an adult with rheumatoid arthritis. The chain recombines TRBV7-9 with TRBJ2-7, with 10 bases matching TRBD1. The DNA of the CDR3 is TGTGCCAGCAGCTTTGTAGGACAGGGGGGGTCCTACGAGCAGTACTTC. Protein product: CASSFVGQGGSYEQYF.